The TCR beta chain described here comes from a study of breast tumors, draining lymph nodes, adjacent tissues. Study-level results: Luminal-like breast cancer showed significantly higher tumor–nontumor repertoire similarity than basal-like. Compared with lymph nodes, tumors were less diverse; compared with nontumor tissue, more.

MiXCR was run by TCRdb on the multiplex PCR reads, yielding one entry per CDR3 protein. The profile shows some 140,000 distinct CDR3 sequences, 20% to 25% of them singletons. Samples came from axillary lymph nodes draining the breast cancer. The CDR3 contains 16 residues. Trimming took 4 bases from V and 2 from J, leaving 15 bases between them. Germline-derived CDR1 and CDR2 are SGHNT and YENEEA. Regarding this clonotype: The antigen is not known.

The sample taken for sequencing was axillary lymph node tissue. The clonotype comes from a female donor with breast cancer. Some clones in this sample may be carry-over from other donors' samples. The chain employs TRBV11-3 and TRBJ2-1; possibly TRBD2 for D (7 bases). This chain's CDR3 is CASSSLGGRAYNEQFF. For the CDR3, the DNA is TGTGCCAGCAGCTCACTAGGGGGGAGGGCCTACAATGAGCAGTTCTTC.